This T cell receptor beta chain was captured in a study of blood T cells in healthy people across ages. Trimming left V 3 bases short and J 9 bases short, with 15 bases between. This CDR3 has 14 amino acids. This clonotype has only a few counts. Its specificity is not known. A second PCR of 7 to 11 cycles used a sample-barcoded 5' primer and a J-beta primer mix. TCRdb re-derived calls from the 5' RACE reads in MiXCR, one entry per CDR3 protein. In the table there are 750,000 to 950,000 distinct CDR3 sequences, almost 30% of which are singletons. Study observations and caveats: Long-lived donors exceeded aged donors in naive CD4+ cells and diversity.

The same data also went into a second study, on T cells of mothers and their children. That study adds: Slightly, though not significantly, more overlap was seen in related than in unrelated mother-child pairs.

This receptor was identified in a woman aged 40 to 55 in good health. The sequenced material came from blood. The gene calls are TRBV12-3 or TRBV12-4 and TRBJ2-1; possibly TRBD2 for D (5 bases). DNA for the CDR3: TGTGCCAGCAGTTTGATCGGGGTTCGCAGTGAGCAGTTCTTC. This codes for CASSLIGVRSEQFF.